The present entry profiles one T cell receptor (beta chain) with its context. The antigen is unknown. Libraries of TCR beta came from iRepertoire HTBI primers plus Arm-PCR of CDR3 regions. MiXCR, run by TCRdb on the multiplex PCR reads, gives a single entry per CDR3 protein. The data hold fewer than 450,000 distinct CDR3 sequences, with around 16% observed a single time. Trimming at V came to 6 bases and at J to 4 bases, leaving 6 bases not matched to a gene. Germline-derived CDR1 and CDR2 are DFQATT and SNEGSKA (reference sequence). The CDR3 extends over 14 amino acids. The data belong to a study of regulatory T cells in long-lasting Graves disease. Study context: Patients with new Graves' disease had used antithyroid drugs below 3 months. General observations from the study: Public clonotype sharing was higher in persistent than newly diagnosed patients.

Time point in this sample: newly diagnosed GD, antithyroid drugs for less than 3 months. RNA from PBMCs was the source of the TCR library. The sample was also linked to a second study, of T cells in Graves' hyperthyroidism and ophthalmopathy. That work contributes: First-round RT-PCR with HTBI primers amplified the TCR CDR3 region.

Sequencing was performed on peripheral blood mononuclear cells (PBMCs), taken at new diagnosis, from a patient treated with antithyroid drugs. The chain employs TRBV20-1 and TRBJ2-1; 10 nucleotides match TRBD1. The sequence was collected from a woman aged 40-49 years with Graves disease. The CDR3 DNA reads as TGCAGTGCCAGTAGGACAGGGGGGTACAATGAGCAGTTCTTC. This sequence encodes CSASRTGGYNEQFF.